The 3 T cell receptor beta chains reported below all come from one sample, sequenced in a study of blood T cell repertoires in COVID-19. This table comes from immunoSEQ multiplex PCR, and its TCRdb copy is limited to in-frame clones, with some not included. Here the sample spans roughly 150,000 clones, about four fifths being singletons. What was sequenced was peripheral blood. The receptor source for this set is a man aged 60-69 years with acute or convalescent COVID-19.

V and J are TRBV2 and TRBJ2-2; 7 bases are a match to TRBD2. V lost 7 bases and J lost 7; bases outside the gene matches: 9. CDR1 and CDR2 from the germline V gene are SNHLY and FYNNEI. This CDR3 is 14 amino acids long. DNA for the CDR3: TGTGCCAGCAAGGTACTAGCGTACGGCGGGGAGCTGTTTTTT. Encoded protein: CASKVLAYGGELFF.

The rearrangement uses TRBV4-3 and TRBJ2-3; D is unresolved. V lost 1 base and J 2 bases, leaving 4 bases between the germline ends. The length of the CDR3 is 13 residues. Germline loops: CDR1 LGHNA, CDR2 YSLEER. CDR3 loop: CASSQAHTDTQYF. CDR3 DNA: TGCGCCAGCAGCCAAGCCCACACAGATACGCAGTATTTT.

The J gene is TRBJ2-6, the V gene TRBV5-4; D not resolved. This CDR3 comprises 14 residues. Trimming removed 6 bases at V and 0 bases at J, with 7 bases between. Germline loops: CDR1 SGHNT, CDR2 YYREEE (reference sequence). The CDR3 is CASTNPSGANVLTF. In DNA form, the CDR3 reads TGTGCCAGCACCAATCCCTCTGGGGCCAACGTCCTGACTTTC.